The entry that follows covers one T cell receptor (beta chain) sequence. Its target is not known. RNA transcripts served as the template for amplifying TCR beta CDR3 regions. Using the HTBI primer set, a first-round RT-PCR was run on the TCR CDR3. In TCRdb, the multiplex PCR reads were re-called with MiXCR into one record per CDR3 protein. The sample holds about 49,000 distinct CDR3 sequences, about 54% seen once. The data are from a study of T cells in Graves' hyperthyroidism and ophthalmopathy. V gave up 1 base and J gave up 8 bases; unmatched junction bases: 2. Germline V gene data show CDR1 as SGHTA and CDR2 as FQGNSA. This CDR3 has 13 residues. Notes on the study in general: Appearing also in blood were most of the thyroid clonotypes expanded above 0.001.

Graves' hyperthyroidism qualified as stable when ophthalmopathy did not progress within 18 months. Patients were aged 18 to 65, had disease duration under 2 months, and had newly diagnosed hyperthyroidism. This clonotype was sampled from a man aged 18 to 35 with Graves' hyperthyroidism. The specimen sequenced was peripheral blood or thyroid tissue (not recorded which). The chain recombines TRBV7-2 with TRBJ1-2; 9 bases agree with TRBD1. CDR3 loop: CASSLGGTGGYTF. The CDR3 region has the DNA TGTGCCAGCAGCTTAGGTGGGACAGGGGGCTACACCTTC.